This T cell receptor (beta chain) comes out of a study of blood T cell repertoires in COVID-19. The CDR3 is 12 residues long. V was clipped by 2 bases and J by 0 bases, with 4 bases between them. Germline V gives CDR1 GTSNPN, CDR2 SVGIG (reference sequence). Libraries were prepared by immunoSEQ multiplex PCR; TCRdb keeps only in-frame clonotypes and omits some of them. Among around 220,000 clones listed, roughly 90% were seen once. This chain connects TRBV30 to TRBJ2-5; D uncertain. This sequence was found in a woman aged 45-65 years with acute or convalescent COVID-19. The sample was peripheral blood. In nucleotides, the CDR3 is TGTGCCTGGAGTTCCTACCAAGAGACCCAGTACTTC. Protein product: CAWSSYQETQYF.